The count of the clone carrying this T cell receptor beta chain is one. Its antigen is still unknown. This sample is drawn from a study of cytomegalovirus exposure and HLA in healthy donors. Notes on the study in general: Later analysis associated a missense DCLRE1C variant with TCR beta V- and J-gene trimming. In a later analysis, at a false discovery rate of 0.05, some 15,000 TCR beta sequences were associated with HLA alleles.

The CDR3 totals 14 residues. CDR1 and CDR2 (germline): MNHEY, SMNVEV (reference sequence). V was clipped by 0 bases and J by 4 bases, with 8 bases between them. The PCR had 60 Vbeta and 13 Jbeta primers. TCRdb keeps only in-frame clones here, not all; method: immunoSEQ multiplex PCR. The sample carries around 200,000 clones, 75% to 85% recorded once. The sample comprised PBMCs. The chain employs TRBV27 and TRBJ2-3, with no clear D. This clonotype was sampled from a woman in her forties or fifties in good health and CMV-seronegative. CDR3 protein: CASSLSIDPDTQYF. Here the CDR3 DNA reads TGTGCCAGCAGTTTATCGATAGATCCAGATACGCAGTATTTT.